Shown below are 8 T cell receptor beta chains from a single sample sequenced in a study of PD-1 blockade in classical Hodgkin lymphoma. All trial patients relapsed after autologous stem cell transplantation. Data came from immunoSEQ multiplex PCR; TCRdb stores just in-frame clones and leaves some out. The data show fewer than 15,000 clones, around 90% seen once. The material was peripheral blood mononuclear cells (PBMCs), obtained at baseline. Receptor source: a human donor with classical Hodgkin lymphoma.

CDR3 region: CASSVSPGELFF. For the CDR3, the DNA is TGTGCCAGCAGCGTCTCCCCCGGGGAGCTGTTTTTT. This chain uses TRBV9 with TRBJ2-2, with unresolved D. The CDR3 has 12 amino acids. Germline V lookup: CDR1 SGDLS, CDR2 YYNGEE. The ends were cut back, 2 bases at V and 6 bases at J, with 5 bases in the middle.

In nucleotides, the CDR3 is TGTGCCAGCAGTTACGAAGTAGCCTACGAGCAGTACTTC. It encodes CASSYEVAYEQYF. The V call is TRBV6-6, the J call TRBJ2-7; no reliable D call. Germline V gives CDR1 MNHNY, CDR2 SVGAGI (reference sequence). V lost 2 bases and J lost 2, with 7 bases in between. This CDR3 is 13 amino acids long.

This clone was seen only a few times. The V call is TRBV19, the J call TRBJ2-3, with D maybe TRBD2 (5 bases). Germline V lookup: CDR1 LNHDA, CDR2 SQIVND (reference sequence). The CDR3 runs to 16 residues. Trimming removed 0 bases from V and 2 bases from J, with 12 bases in between. The CDR3: CASSIETSSDTDTQYF. The CDR3 DNA reads as TGTGCCAGTAGTATAGAAACTAGTTCCGACACAGATACGCAGTATTTT. Filled out from reference TRBV19 and TRBJ2-3, the complete variable domain reads DGGITQSPKYLFRKEGQNVTLSCEQNLNHDAMYWYRQDPGQGLRLIYYSQIVNDFQKGDIAEGYSVSREKKESFPLTVTSAQKNPTAFYLCASSIETSSDTDTQYFGPGTRLTVL.

The gene calls are TRBV7-9 and TRBJ1-1; no clear D. The CDR3 covers 13 residues. V lost 7 bases and J 7 bases, leaving 16 bases between the germline ends. CDR1 SEHNR and CDR2 FQNEAQ come from the germline V gene (reference sequence). CDR3 in DNA: TGTGCCAGCACCCTCTACGGCGGGGTTGAAGCTTTCTTT. Its translation is CASTLYGGVEAFF.

The chain combines TRBV6-6 with TRBJ2-5; the D is unclear. This CDR3 region has 15 residues. Trimming stripped 5 bases from V and 4 bases from J, with 17 bases between. Germline CDR1 reads MNHNY; CDR2 reads SVGAGI (reference sequence). CDR3 region: CASSLTHPARETQYF. In DNA, the CDR3 is TGTGCCAGCAGTCTGACCCACCCGGCCAGAGAGACCCAGTACTTC.

The chain couples TRBV7-9 to TRBJ1-2; D not certain. V lost 1 base, J lost 6 bases, and 9 bases lay in between. Looked up from germline, CDR1 is SEHNR and CDR2 is FQNEAQ (reference sequence). CDR3 length: 13 residues. The CDR3 bases are TGTGCCAGCAGCTTAGGGGAGAGGGATGGCTACACCTTC. Encoded protein: CASSLGERDGYTF.

This clone was observed a handful of times. The rearrangement uses TRBV6-6 and TRBJ1-1; D is ambiguous. Trimming stripped 6 bases from V and 0 bases from J, with 11 bases between. This CDR3 region has 14 residues. Germline CDR1 and CDR2: MNHNY and SVGAGI (reference sequence). The CDR3 region is CASRQTGMNTEAFF. In DNA, the CDR3 is TGTGCCAGCAGACAGACGGGAATGAACACTGAAGCTTTCTTT.

The chain is built from TRBV29-1 and TRBJ2-3; TRBD2 is a possible D gene (6 bases). The CDR3 is made up of 14 amino acids. V lost 6 bases to trimming and J lost 5 bases, with 18 bases between them. Germline lookup yields CDR1 SQVTM and CDR2 ANQGSEA. CDR3 protein: CSVQSGPEGDTQYF. CDR3 DNA sequence: TGCAGCGTCCAAAGCGGGCCCGAGGGAGATACGCAGTATTTT.